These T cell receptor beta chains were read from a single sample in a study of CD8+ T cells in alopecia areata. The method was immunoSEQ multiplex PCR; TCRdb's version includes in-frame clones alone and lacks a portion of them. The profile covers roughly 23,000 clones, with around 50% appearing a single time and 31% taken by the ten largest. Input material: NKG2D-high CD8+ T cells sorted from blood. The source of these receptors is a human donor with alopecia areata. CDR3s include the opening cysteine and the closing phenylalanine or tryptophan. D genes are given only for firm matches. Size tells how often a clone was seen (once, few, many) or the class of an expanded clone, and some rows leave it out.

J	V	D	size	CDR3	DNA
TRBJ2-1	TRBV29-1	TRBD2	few	CSAGRALAGFKNEQFF	TGCAGCGCAGGGCGGGCGCTAGCGGGCTTTAAGAATGAGCAGTTCTTC
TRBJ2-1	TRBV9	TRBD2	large	CASSVDGGSGSNEQFF	TGTGCCAGCAGCGTAGATGGCGGGAGCGGGAGCAATGAGCAGTTCTTC
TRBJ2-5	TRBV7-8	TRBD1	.	CASSPADRGVQETQYF	TGTGCCAGCAGCCCAGCGGACAGGGGGGTCCAAGAGACCCAGTACTTC
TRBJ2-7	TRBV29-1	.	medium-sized	CSVELQDYEQYF	TGCAGCGTTGAGTTGCAGGACTACGAGCAGTACTTC
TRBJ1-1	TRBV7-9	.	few	CASSPMQETEAFF	TGTGCCAGCAGCCCCATGCAGGAGACTGAAGCTTTCTTT
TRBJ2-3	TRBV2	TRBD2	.	CASRVPGLAGGRTDTQYF	TGTGCCAGCAGGGTCCCGGGACTAGCGGGAGGGCGCACAGATACGCAGTATTTT
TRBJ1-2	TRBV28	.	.	CASAGTDSNYGYTF	TGTGCCAGTGCCGGGACCGATAGTAACTATGGCTACACCTTC
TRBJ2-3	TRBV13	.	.	CASSLTRDTQYF	TGTGCCAGCAGCTTAACAAGAGATACGCAGTATTTT
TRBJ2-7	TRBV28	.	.	CASGPVYEQYF	TGTGCCAGCGGGCCTGTCTACGAGCAGTACTTC
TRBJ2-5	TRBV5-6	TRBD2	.	CASSLSPLAGEVKTQYF	TGTGCCAGCAGCTTGTCCCCGCTAGCGGGAGAAGTGAAGACCCAGTACTTC
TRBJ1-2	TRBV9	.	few	CASSVASGSDYGYTF	TGTGCCAGCAGCGTAGCGTCAGGGAGTGACTATGGCTACACCTTC
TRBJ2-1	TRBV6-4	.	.	CASSRTPSYNEQFF	TGTGCCAGCAGCCGGACTCCCTCCTACAATGAGCAGTTCTTC
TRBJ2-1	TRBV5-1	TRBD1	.	CASSSLRDRGVNEQFF	TGCGCCAGCAGCTCCCTACGGGACAGGGGGGTCAATGAGCAGTTCTTC
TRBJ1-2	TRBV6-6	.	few	CASYGYTF	TGTGCCAGTTATGGCTACACCTTC
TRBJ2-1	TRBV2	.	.	CASTWTTLQNSGNEQFF	TGTGCCAGCACATGGACCACACTACAAAATTCGGGGAATGAGCAGTTCTTC
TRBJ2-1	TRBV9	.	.	CASSVAGVAHNEQFF	TGTGCCAGCAGCGTAGCGGGAGTCGCCCACAATGAGCAGTTCTTC
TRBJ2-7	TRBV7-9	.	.	CASRRPASYEQYF	TGTGCCAGCCGTCGACCAGCCTCCTACGAGCAGTACTTC
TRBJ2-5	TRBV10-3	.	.	CAISEIGRQETQYF	TGTGCCATCAGTGAGATTGGGAGACAAGAGACCCAGTACTTC
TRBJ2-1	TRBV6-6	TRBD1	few	CASSYGGQGENEQFF	TGTGCCAGCAGTTACGGGGGACAGGGGGAGAATGAGCAGTTCTTC
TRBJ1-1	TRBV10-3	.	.	CAISEGWTVNTEAFF	TGTGCCATCAGTGAGGGTTGGACGGTGAACACTGAAGCTTTCTTT
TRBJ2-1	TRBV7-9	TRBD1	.	CASSRRGSSYNEQFF	TGTGCCAGCAGCCGCAGGGGGAGCTCCTACAATGAGCAGTTCTTC
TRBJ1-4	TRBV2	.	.	CASSEGQWNEKLFF	TGTGCCAGCAGTGAAGGACAGTGGAATGAAAAACTGTTTTTT
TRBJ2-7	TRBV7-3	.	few	CASSWSSYEQYF	TGTGCCAGCAGCTGGAGCTCCTACGAGCAGTACTTC
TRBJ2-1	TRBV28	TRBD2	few	CASSFRGTSDRGNEQFF	TGTGCCAGCAGTTTTAGGGGGACTAGCGATAGGGGCAATGAGCAGTTCTTC
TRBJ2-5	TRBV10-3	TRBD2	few	CASSQSSGRIPGETQYF	TGTGCCAGCAGTCAGTCTAGCGGGAGGATCCCGGGGGAGACCCAGTACTTC
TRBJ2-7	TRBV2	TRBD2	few	CASSELGRASGPYEQYF	TGTGCCAGCAGTGAACTGGGTAGGGCTAGCGGACCCTACGAGCAGTACTTC
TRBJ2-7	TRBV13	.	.	CASSLESGGGEQYF	TGTGCCAGCAGCTTAGAGAGCGGAGGGGGCGAGCAGTACTTC
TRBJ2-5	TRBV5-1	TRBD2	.	CASSPTSGRIRETQYF	TGCGCCAGCAGCCCTACTAGCGGGAGGATCAGAGAGACCCAGTACTTC
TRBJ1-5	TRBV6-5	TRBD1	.	CASRSTGRNQPQHF	TGTGCCAGCAGATCGACAGGGCGAAATCAGCCCCAGCATTTT
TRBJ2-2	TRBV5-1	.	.	CASSLDPPGELFF	TGTGCCAGCAGCTTGGATCCCCCCGGGGAGCTGTTTTTT
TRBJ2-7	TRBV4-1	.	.	CASSQEGLAYEQYF	TGCGCCAGCAGCCAAGAGGGCTTGGCCTACGAGCAGTACTTC
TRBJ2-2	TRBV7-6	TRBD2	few	CASSFEEQGTSGRPNTGELFF	TGTGCCAGCAGCTTTGAGGAACAGGGAACTAGCGGGAGGCCGAACACCGGGGAGCTGTTTTTT
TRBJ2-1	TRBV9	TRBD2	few	CASSASGRAINEQFF	TGTGCCAGCAGCGCTAGCGGGAGGGCTATCAATGAGCAGTTCTTC
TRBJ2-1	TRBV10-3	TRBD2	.	CAISASGRDNEQFF	TGTGCCATCAGTGCTAGCGGGAGGGATAATGAGCAGTTCTTC
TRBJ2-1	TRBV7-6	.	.	CASSPGLGDEQFF	TGTGCCAGCAGCCCGGGACTGGGGGATGAGCAGTTCTTC
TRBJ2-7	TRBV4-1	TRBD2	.	CASSQGLAVTSYEQYF	TGCGCCAGCAGCCAAGGACTAGCGGTAACTTCCTACGAGCAGTACTTC
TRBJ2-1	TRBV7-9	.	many	CASSLVQGDPNNEQFF	TGTGCCAGCAGCTTAGTTCAAGGGGACCCAAACAATGAGCAGTTCTTC
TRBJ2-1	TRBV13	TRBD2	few	CASGRGYNEQFF	TGTGCCAGCGGGAGGGGCTACAATGAGCAGTTCTTC